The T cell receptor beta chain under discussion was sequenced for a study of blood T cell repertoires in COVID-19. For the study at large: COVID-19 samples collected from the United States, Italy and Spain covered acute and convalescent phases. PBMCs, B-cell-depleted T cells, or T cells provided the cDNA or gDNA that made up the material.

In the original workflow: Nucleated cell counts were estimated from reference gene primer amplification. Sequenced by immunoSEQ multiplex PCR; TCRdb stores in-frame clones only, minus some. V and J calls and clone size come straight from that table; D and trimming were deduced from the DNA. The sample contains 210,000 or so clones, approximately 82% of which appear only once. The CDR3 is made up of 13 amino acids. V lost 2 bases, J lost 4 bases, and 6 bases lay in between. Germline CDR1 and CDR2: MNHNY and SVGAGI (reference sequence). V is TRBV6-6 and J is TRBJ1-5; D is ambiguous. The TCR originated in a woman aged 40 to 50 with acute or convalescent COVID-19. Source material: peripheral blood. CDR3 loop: CASSYTQNQPQHF. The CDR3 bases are TGTGCCAGCAGTTACACCCAGAATCAGCCCCAGCATTTT.